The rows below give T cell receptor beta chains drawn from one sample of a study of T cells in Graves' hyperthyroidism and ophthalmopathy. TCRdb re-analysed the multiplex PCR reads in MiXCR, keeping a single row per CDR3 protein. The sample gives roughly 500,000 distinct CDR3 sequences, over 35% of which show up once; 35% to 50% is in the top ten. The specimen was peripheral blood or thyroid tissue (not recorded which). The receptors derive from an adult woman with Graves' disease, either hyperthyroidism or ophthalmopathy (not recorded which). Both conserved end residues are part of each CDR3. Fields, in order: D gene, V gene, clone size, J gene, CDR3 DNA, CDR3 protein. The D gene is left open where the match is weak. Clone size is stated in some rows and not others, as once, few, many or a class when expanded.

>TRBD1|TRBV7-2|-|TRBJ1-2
TGTGCCAGCGGAAAGGGTCCAGGGGGCGCGTTTATTTTCTATGGCTACACCTTC
CASGKGPGGAFIFYGYTF
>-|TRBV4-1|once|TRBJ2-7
TGCGCCAGCAGCCCCCCATGGGGTACAGGGACACGCGAGCAGTACTTC
CASSPPWGTGTREQYF
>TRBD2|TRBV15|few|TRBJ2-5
TGTGCCACCAGCAGAGGCCGACGGGGGGGAGAGACCCAGTACTTC
CATSRGRRGGETQYF
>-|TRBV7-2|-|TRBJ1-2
TGTGCCAGCAGCTTAGCATCAGGGGACCATGGCTACACCTTC
CASSLASGDHGYTF
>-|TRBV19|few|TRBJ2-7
TGTGCCAGTAGTAATGGAGGACCGGACTACTACGAGCAGTACTTC
CASSNGGPDYYEQYF
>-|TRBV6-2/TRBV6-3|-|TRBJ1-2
TGTGCCAGCAGCTTTGTCCTGAATGGCTACACCTTC
CASSFVLNGYTF
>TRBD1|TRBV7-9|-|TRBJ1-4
TGTGCCAGCAGCCACCGGGACAGGAGTCCAACTAATGAAAAACTGTTTTTT
CASSHRDRSPTNEKLFF
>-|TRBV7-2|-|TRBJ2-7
TGTGCCAGCAGCTTGGAGGTAGCGGCCAGCTCCTACGAGCAGTACTTC
CASSLEVAASSYEQYF
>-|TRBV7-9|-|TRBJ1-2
TGTGCCAGCAGCTTTGGCGGGACGGAGGGCTACACCTTC
CASSFGGTEGYTF
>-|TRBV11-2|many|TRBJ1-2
TGTGCCAGCAGCCACCGGGGGCTCCCCGAGACCTATGGCTACACCTTC
CASSHRGLPETYGYTF
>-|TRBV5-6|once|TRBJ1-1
TGTGCCAGCAGCTTGATGGCTGTGCGGTCTGAAGCTTTCTTT
CASSLMAVRSEAFF
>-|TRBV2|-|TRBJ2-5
TGTGCCAGCAGTGCGCCCCTTACTGAAGAGACCCAGTACTTC
CASSAPLTEETQYF
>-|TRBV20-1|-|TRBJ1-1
TGCAGTGCTAGGCCTTTAGGGAGGAACACTGAAGCTTTCTTT
CSARPLGRNTEAFF
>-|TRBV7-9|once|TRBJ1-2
TGTGCCACCCTTGTGGGAGGTCAGAACTATGGCTACACCTTC
CATLVGGQNYGYTF
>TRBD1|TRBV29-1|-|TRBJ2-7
TGCAGCTCCCCCCCGGGACAGGGTCTTAGGTACGAGCAGTACTTC
CSSPPGQGLRYEQYF
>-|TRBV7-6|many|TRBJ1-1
TGTGCCAGCAGCGGCACGGCGGACACTGAAGCTTTCTTT
CASSGTADTEAFF
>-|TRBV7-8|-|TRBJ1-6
TGTGCCAGCAGCGGAGGGGGGGTTCGGCCACCCCTCCACTTT
CASSGGGVRPPLHF
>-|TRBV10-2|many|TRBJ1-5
TGCGCCGGTAAGGGCCCCAATCAGCCCCAGCATTTT
CAGKGPNQPQHF
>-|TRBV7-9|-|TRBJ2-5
TGTGCCAGCAGAGCTAGTTCTCTGGAGACCCAGTACTTC
CASRASSLETQYF
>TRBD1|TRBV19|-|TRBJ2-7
TGTGCCAGTGGGACAGGGGGACCCTACGAGCAGTACTTC
CASGTGGPYEQYF
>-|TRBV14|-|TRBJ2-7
TGTGCCAGCAGCCAAGGCGAGCGGGTCAGGCAGTACTTC
CASSQGERVRQYF
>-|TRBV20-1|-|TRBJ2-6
TGCAGTGCTACCCTCGATAGGGGGACTGGGGCCAACGTCCTGACTTTC
CSATLDRGTGANVLTF
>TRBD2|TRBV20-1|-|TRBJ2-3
TGCAGTGCTAGAAGCGGGAGCTCAGATACGCAGTATTTT
CSARSGSSDTQYF
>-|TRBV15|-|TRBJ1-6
TGTGCCACCAGCAGAGGGGGTCGACAGGATGGGTCACCCCTCCACTTT
CATSRGGRQDGSPLHF
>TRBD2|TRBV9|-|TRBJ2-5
TGTGCCAGCTCACCGGGACTAGCGGGGTTCTACGGAGAGAGCCAGTACTTC
CASSPGLAGFYGESQYF
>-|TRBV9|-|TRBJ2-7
TGTGCCAGCAGCCGGATAGGCATGCCGATCTACGAGCAGTACTTC
CASSRIGMPIYEQYF
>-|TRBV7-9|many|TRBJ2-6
TGTGCCAGCAGCTTATGGGGGTCTGGGGCCAACGTCCTGACTTTC
CASSLWGSGANVLTF
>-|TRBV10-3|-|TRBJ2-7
TGTGCCATCAGTGAACTAGTGACCTCATCCTACGAGCAGTACTTC
CAISELVTSSYEQYF
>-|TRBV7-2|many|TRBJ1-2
TGTGCCAGCACTCGTAACGGGGACGATGGCTACACCTTC
CASTRNGDDGYTF
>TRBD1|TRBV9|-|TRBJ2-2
TGTGCCAGCAGCGTCGGGACAGGGGGCCCCGGGGAGCTGTTTTTT
CASSVGTGGPGELFF
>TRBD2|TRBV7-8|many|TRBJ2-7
TGTGCCAGCAGCGATATTTACGGGACTAGCGGGATCTACGAGCAGTACTTC
CASSDIYGTSGIYEQYF
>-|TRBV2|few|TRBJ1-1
TGTGCCAGCAGGTTGGGGGGAGGCACTGAAGCTTTCTTT
CASRLGGGTEAFF
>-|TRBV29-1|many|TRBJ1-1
TGCAACCGGGGAATGAACACTGAAGCTTTCTTT
CNRGMNTEAFF
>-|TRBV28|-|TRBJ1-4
TGTGCCAGTAGCCTCGGGGGGGTTCGTGAAAAACTGTTTTTT
CASSLGGVREKLFF
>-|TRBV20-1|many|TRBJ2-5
TGCAGTGCTAGAGAACTGGGACAAGAGACCCAGTACTTC
CSARELGQETQYF
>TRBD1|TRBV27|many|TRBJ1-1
TGTGCCAGCAGTTCTAGACCGACAGGGGGCCAAGCTTTCTTT
CASSSRPTGGQAFF
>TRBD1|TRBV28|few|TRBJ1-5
TGTGCCAGCGGGGACAGTCTTCAAGCTCAGCCCCAGCATTTT
CASGDSLQAQPQHF
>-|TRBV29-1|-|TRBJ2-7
TGCAGCGTTGAGTATGGCGGGAACGAGCAGTACTTC
CSVEYGGNEQYF
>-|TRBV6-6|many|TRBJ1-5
TGTGCCAGCAGTTACTCCTTATATCAGCCCCAGCATTTT
CASSYSLYQPQHF
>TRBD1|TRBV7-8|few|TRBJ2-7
TGTGCCAGCAGCACCTCCGGGACAGGCTTTCGCGAGCAGTACTTC
CASSTSGTGFREQYF
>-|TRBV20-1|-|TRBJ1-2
TGCAGTGCTAGAGATTTGGGGAACTATGGCTACACCTTC
CSARDLGNYGYTF
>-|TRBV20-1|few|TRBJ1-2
TGCAGTGCTGATCCGGCGACTAGCGGGGACGATGGCTACACCTTC
CSADPATSGDDGYTF
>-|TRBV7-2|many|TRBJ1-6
TGTGCCAGCAGCCCAAATAGGAATTCACCCCTCCACTTT
CASSPNRNSPLHF
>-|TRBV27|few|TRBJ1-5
TGTGCCAGCAGTTTAATTTCGGGGGCGCGTTTTCAGCCCCAGCATTTT
CASSLISGARFQPQHF
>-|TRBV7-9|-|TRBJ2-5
TGTGCCAGCAACTCTCGCGGGGGCCACCACCAAGAGACCCAGTACTTC
CASNSRGGHHQETQYF
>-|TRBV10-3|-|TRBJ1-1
TGTGCCATTATAGCGGGGCTTGAGGACACTGAAGCTTTCTTT
CAIIAGLEDTEAFF
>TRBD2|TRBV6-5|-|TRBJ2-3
TGTGCCAGCAGTTATGACGGGAGGGCCACAGATACGCAGTATTTT
CASSYDGRATDTQYF
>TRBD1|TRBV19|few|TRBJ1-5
TGTGCCAGTAGAGGGACAGGAGGGGGACACGCTACTTATCAGCCCCAGCATTTT
CASRGTGGGHATYQPQHF
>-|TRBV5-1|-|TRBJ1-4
TGTGCCAGCAGCTTAAATCGGGAAGAAAAACTGTTTTTT
CASSLNREEKLFF
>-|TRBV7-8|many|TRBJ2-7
TGTGCCAGCAGGGTGGGGAATGAGAATACCTACGAGCAGTACTTC
CASRVGNENTYEQYF
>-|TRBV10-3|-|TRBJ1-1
TGTGCCATCACCGAAAGGACGGGGACTGAAGCTTTCTTT
CAITERTGTEAFF
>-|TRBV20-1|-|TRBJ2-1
TGCAGTCCTACGGGGCGAACCTCCTACAACGAGCAGTTCTTC
CSPTGRTSYNEQFF
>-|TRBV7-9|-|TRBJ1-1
TGTGCCAGCAGCTTAACACGGGACGGCGGAACTGAAGCTTTCTTT
CASSLTRDGGTEAFF
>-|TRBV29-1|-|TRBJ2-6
TGCAGCGTCACTCCGGGGGCTAACGTCCTGACTTTC
CSVTPGANVLTF
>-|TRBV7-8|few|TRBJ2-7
TGTGCCAGCAGCTTATTTGGGACAACCACCTACGAGCAGTACTTC
CASSLFGTTTYEQYF